The source of this T cell receptor beta chain is a study of cytomegalovirus exposure and HLA in healthy donors. Details on this clone: Its specificity is not known.

General observations from the study: Usually a TCR sequence was rare, but some public TCRs were found in many donors. Subsequent analysis found a tendency for first-cohort TCR clusters to co-occur within the 120 or so validation repertoires. Researchers catalogued some 160 TCR beta chains as cytomegalovirus-associated.

Clones were read by immunoSEQ multiplex PCR, and TCRdb kept only the in-frame ones, dropping some. The data show 85,000 to 90,000 clones, about 96% seen once. The sample was PBMCs. This sequence was found in a man aged 18 to 29 in good health and CMV-seronegative.

The CDR3 reads CASSLIGQPNYGYTF. The CDR3 nucleotides are TGTGCCAGCAGCCTCATCGGACAGCCTAACTATGGCTACACCTTC. The V and J genes are TRBV21-1 and TRBJ1-2; the D segment call TRBD1 is taken from the table without a DNA check. TRBV21-1 is classified as a pseudogene. The CDR3 is 15 residues long.